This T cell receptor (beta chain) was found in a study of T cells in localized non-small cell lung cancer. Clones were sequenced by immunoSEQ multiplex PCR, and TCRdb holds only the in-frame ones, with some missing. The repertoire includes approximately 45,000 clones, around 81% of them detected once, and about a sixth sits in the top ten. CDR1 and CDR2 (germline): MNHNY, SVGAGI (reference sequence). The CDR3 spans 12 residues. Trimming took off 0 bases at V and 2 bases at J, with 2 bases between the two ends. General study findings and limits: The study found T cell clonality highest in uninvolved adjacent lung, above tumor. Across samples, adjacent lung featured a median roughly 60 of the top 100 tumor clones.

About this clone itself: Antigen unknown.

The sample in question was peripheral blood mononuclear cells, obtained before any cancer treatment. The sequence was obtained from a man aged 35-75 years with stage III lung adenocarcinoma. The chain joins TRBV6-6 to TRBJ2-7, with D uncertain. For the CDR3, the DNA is TGTGCCAGCAGTTACTCGCCCTACGAGCAGTACTTC. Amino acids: CASSYSPYEQYF.